These 32 T cell receptor beta chains were all obtained from the same sample, sequenced in a study of cytomegalovirus exposure and HLA in healthy donors. Primers included in the PCR were 60 Vbeta and 13 Jbeta primers. Assay used: immunoSEQ multiplex PCR; TCRdb lists only in-frame clones, some missing. The table records tens of thousands of clones, approximately 70% of them present only once. Sequencing used PBMCs. The source of these receptors is a woman in her forties or fifties in good health and CMV-seronegative.

V is TRBV7-2 and J is TRBJ2-5, with D perhaps matching TRBD2 (7 bases). The ends were cut back, 1 base at V and 7 bases at J, with 13 bases in the middle. The CDR3 consists of 14 residues. From germline, CDR1 is SGHTA and CDR2 FQGNSA. The CDR3 bases are TGTGCCAGCAGCTTAGGAGGGGGGGTACGGACCCAGTACTTC. Translated: CASSLGGGVRTQYF. The variable domain in full, with the rest retrieved from reference TRBV7-2 and TRBJ2-5, is GAGVSQSPSNKVTEKGKDVELRCDPISGHTALYWYRQSLGQGLEFLIYFQGNSAPDKSGLPSDRFSAERTGGSVSTLTIQRTQQEDSAVYLCASSLGGGVRTQYFGPGTRLLVL.

The chain employs TRBV6-5 and TRBJ2-7, with 12 bases that match TRBD2. V dropped 4 bases and J dropped 7; count of bases not matched to a gene: 11. The CDR3 is 16 amino acids. The germline gives CDR1 MNHEY, CDR2 SVGAGI. The CDR3 sequence: CASSSTGTSGPGEQYF. In DNA, the CDR3 is TGTGCCAGCAGTTCCACCGGGACTAGCGGGCCCGGAGAGCAGTACTTC.

This rearrangement joins TRBV18 to TRBJ1-1, with 8 bases lining up with TRBD1. Germline assignment: CDR1 KGHSH and CDR2 LQKENI. The V and J ends lost 1 base and 0 bases, in that order; junction bases with no gene match: 4. The CDR3 is made up of 16 amino acids. CDR3 sequence (DNA): TGTGCCAGCTCACCACGGACAGGGACATTGAACACTGAAGCTTTCTTT. Translation gives CASSPRTGTLNTEAFF.

In this sample, this clone turned up a few times. V gene TRBV27 combines with J gene TRBJ1-4, with D perhaps matching TRBD1 (5 bases). Germline CDR1 reads MNHEY; CDR2 reads SMNVEV (reference sequence). Between the trimmed V and J ends, which lost 3 bases and 2 bases, there was a span of 7 bases. The CDR3 contains 14 residues. CDR3 DNA sequence: TGTGCCAGCAGTTTCGACAGTACTAATGAAAAACTGTTTTTT. This gives the protein CASSFDSTNEKLFF.

This clone was observed a few times. The chain has TRBV5-1 and TRBJ1-2; TRBD1 aligns across 10 bases. V lost 4 bases and J lost 4; bases outside the gene matches: 7. This CDR3 is built from 15 residues. In germline, CDR1 is SGHRS, CDR2 YFSETQ. Written as DNA, the CDR3 is TGCGCCAGCAGCACTAGACAGGGGGCTCTCTATGGCTACACCTTC. Protein: CASSTRQGALYGYTF.

V usage is TRBV19 and J usage is TRBJ2-1, with 8 bases matching TRBD1. Trimming at V came to 4 bases and at J to 3 bases, leaving 5 bases not matched to a gene. This CDR3 contains 15 residues. From germline, CDR1 is LNHDA and CDR2 SQIVND (reference sequence). CDR3 sequence (DNA): TGTGCCAGTAGTAGACAGGGGTATAACTACAATGAGCAGTTCTTC. It is translated as CASSRQGYNYNEQFF.

The V and J genes are TRBV5-1 and TRBJ2-2, with 13 bases identical to TRBD2. V lost 5 bases to trimming and J lost 8 bases; unmatched junction nucleotides: 6. This CDR3 comprises 15 residues. Germline V gives CDR1 SGHRS, CDR2 YFSETQ. CDR3 region: CASSRTSGSPGELFF. CDR3 coding DNA: TGCGCCAGCAGTCGGACTAGCGGGAGCCCTGGGGAGCTGTTTTTT.

The chain couples TRBV7-3 to TRBJ1-5; 8 nucleotides agree with TRBD1. Germline V gene sequence: CDR1 SGHTA, CDR2 FQGTGA. The CDR3 totals 18 residues. Unmatched junction bases numbered 9, after V lost 2 bases and J lost 0 bases. In DNA form, the CDR3 reads TGTGCCAGCAGCTTATGGACAGGGAACCGATTTAGCAATCAGCCCCAGCATTTT. Protein: CASSLWTGNRFSNQPQHF. The full variable domain, with the rest looked up from reference TRBV7-3 and TRBJ1-5, is GAGVSQTPSNKVTEKGKYVELRCDPISGHTALYWYRQSLGQGPEFLIYFQGTGAADDSGLPNDRFFAVRPEGSVSTLKIQRTERGDSAVYLCASSLWTGNRFSNQPQHFGDGTRLSIL.

This clone was found a few times. This chain joins TRBV19 and TRBJ1-1, with D perhaps TRBD1 (5 bases). The CDR3 has 14 residues. Germline V gives CDR1 LNHDA, CDR2 SQIVND (reference sequence). V was clipped by 4 bases and J by 1 base, with 10 bases between them. The CDR3 reads CASSKERGNTEAFF. In nucleotides, the CDR3 is TGTGCCAGTAGTAAGGAAAGGGGGAACACTGAAGCTTTCTTT.

The rearrangement joins TRBV19 to TRBJ1-3; D ambiguous. Trimming pared 2 bases from V and 4 bases from J, leaving 6 bases between. CDR3 length equals 13 residues. CDR1 is LNHDA, CDR2 SQIVND, per germline (reference sequence). DNA for the CDR3: TGTGCCAGTAGTATACTTCCCGGAAACACCATATATTTT. Its translation: CASSILPGNTIYF.

This chain links TRBV6-5 with TRBJ1-2, with D perhaps TRBD1 (5 bases). The germline V and J ends were trimmed by 5 bases and 2 bases, with 12 bases remaining between them. Germline V gene lookup returns CDR1 MNHEY and CDR2 SVGAGI. This CDR3 comprises 14 residues. DNA of the CDR3: TGTGCCAGCAGTGGGGCTCAGGCGAACTATGGCTACACCTTC. Encoded protein: CASSGAQANYGYTF.

This chain joins TRBV13 and TRBJ2-3; 9 bases match TRBD2. The CDR3 length is 16 residues. Germline V gene lookup returns CDR1 PRHDT and CDR2 FYEKMQ (reference sequence). V gave up 5 bases and J gave up 7 bases; unmatched junction bases: 13. CDR3 region: CASSPRGGTSKNTQYF. The CDR3 bases are TGTGCCAGCAGCCCTAGGGGCGGGACTAGCAAGAATACGCAGTATTTT.

This rearrangement joins TRBV28 to TRBJ1-1; D is perhaps TRBD1 (5 bases). CDR3 length: 14 amino acids. Trimming stripped 6 bases from V and 1 base from J, with 12 bases between. Per the germline V gene, CDR1 is MDHEN and CDR2 is SYDVKM. DNA of the CDR3: TGTGCCAGCAGAATGGGGGGTACGAACACTGAAGCTTTCTTT. Amino acids: CASRMGGTNTEAFF. Full variable domain (rest looked up from reference TRBV28 and TRBJ1-1): DVKVTQSSRYLVKRTGEKVFLECVQDMDHENMFWYRQDPGLGLRLIYFSYDVKMKEKGDIPEGYSVSREKKERFSLILESASTNQTSMYLCASRMGGTNTEAFFGQGTRLTVV.

The chain links TRBV6-1 to TRBJ2-5; D gene unclear. CDR3 length equals 13 residues. Trimming shortened V by 1 base and J by 5 bases, and 8 bases separated the two germline ends. CDR1 and CDR2 (germline): MNHNS, SASEGT. CDR3 DNA sequence: TGTGCCAGCAGTGAAGGGCAGTGGGAGACCCAGTACTTC. Translating gives CASSEGQWETQYF.

The chain has TRBV7-3 and TRBJ2-2; TRBD2 is a possible D gene (6 bases). CDR1 is SGHTA and CDR2 is FQGTGA in the germline V gene. Trimming left V 0 bases short and J 8 bases short, with 13 bases between. This CDR3 has 15 residues. The CDR3 region is CASSLTGAGMGELFF. The CDR3 bases are TGTGCCAGCAGCTTAACGGGTGCGGGGATGGGGGAGCTGTTTTTT.

The chain carries TRBV4-3 and TRBJ2-5; 11 bases line up with TRBD2. V was pared by 4 bases and J by 4 bases, with 8 bases of the junction left unmatched. The V gene's germline CDR1 is LGHNA and CDR2 YSLEER. This CDR3 is 16 amino acids long. CDR3 region: CASSPFSGGAGETQYF. The CDR3 coding sequence is TGCGCCAGCAGCCCCTTTAGCGGGGGGGCCGGAGAGACCCAGTACTTC.

The CDR3, as DNA: TGTGCCAGTAGTATAACTCTTAACACAGATACGCAGTATTTT. It codes for CASSITLNTDTQYF. This rearrangement joins TRBV19 to TRBJ2-3; D not resolved. The CDR3 is 14 residues long. CDR1 LNHDA and CDR2 SQIVND come from the germline V gene (reference sequence). Trimming pared 2 bases from V and 2 bases from J, leaving 8 bases between.

This sequence joins TRBV6-6 and TRBJ1-1; D unclear. The CDR3 loop spans 15 amino acids. Germline-derived CDR1 and CDR2 are MNHNY and SVGAGI (reference sequence). V was clipped by 0 bases and J by 0 bases, with 8 bases between them. The CDR3 loop reads CASSYSSRVNTEAFF. As DNA, the CDR3 is TGTGCCAGCAGTTACTCGTCCCGCGTGAACACTGAAGCTTTCTTT.

The V call is TRBV30, the J call TRBJ1-3; D is unresolved. Germline V lookup: CDR1 GTSNPN, CDR2 SVGIG (reference sequence). The V gene lost 5 bases and the J gene lost 0 bases, with 5 bases spanning the gap. This CDR3 region has 12 residues. In nucleotides, the CDR3 is TGTGCCTGGGGGCCCTCTGGAAACACCATATATTTT. It specifies CAWGPSGNTIYF.

The genes are TRBV4-2 and TRBJ2-3; D might be TRBD1 (5 bases). From germline, CDR1 is LGHNA and CDR2 YNFKEQ. Deletions cut 4 bases from V and 1 base from J, with 15 bases between. This CDR3 comprises 16 residues. Written as DNA, the CDR3 is TGTGCCAGCAGCCGAGATCAGGGATACGGCACAGATACGCAGTATTTT. It codes for CASSRDQGYGTDTQYF.

CDR3 amino acids: CASSQDWDREGQPQHF. The CDR3 nucleotides are TGCGCCAGCAGCCAAGATTGGGACAGGGAAGGTCAGCCCCAGCATTTT. The genes are TRBV4-3 and TRBJ1-5; 9 positions agree with TRBD1. V shed 0 bases and J 6 bases; nucleotides not matched to a gene: 6. Per germline, CDR1 LGHNA and CDR2 YSLEER. The CDR3 sequence is 16 residues long.

The rearrangement links TRBV6-1 to TRBJ1-2; 7 bases are a match to TRBD1. V shed 7 bases, J shed 0 bases, and the junction held 5 bases outside the gene matches. Germline lookup yields CDR1 MNHNS and CDR2 SASEGT. The CDR3 length is 14 residues. The CDR3: CASNAGTANYGYTF. The CDR3 nucleotides read TGTGCCAGCAATGCCGGGACAGCTAACTATGGCTACACCTTC.

The rearrangement joins TRBV11-2 to TRBJ2-1; 11 bases line up with TRBD2. Germline-derived CDR1 and CDR2 are SGHAT and FQNNGV. The CDR3 covers 18 residues. The V segment lost 2 bases and the J segment 1 base; nucleotides outside the gene matches: 7. The CDR3, as DNA: TGTGCCAGCAGCTTAATTACTAGCGGGAGTTGGTCCTACAATGAGCAGTTCTTC. It is translated as CASSLITSGSWSYNEQFF.

The chain joins TRBV9 to TRBJ1-1; D ambiguous. The V end lost 0 bases, the J end lost 3 bases, and 6 bases lay between the germline ends. Germline values: CDR1 SGDLS, CDR2 YYNGEE. The CDR3 totals 13 residues. The CDR3 region has the DNA TGTGCCAGCAGCGTAGGGGAGTACACTGAAGCTTTCTTT. Translated, it gives CASSVGEYTEAFF.

Written as DNA, the CDR3 is TGTGCCACCAGCAGAGATCCCCCAGGACAGCCCCTTGGTTCGGTCTACGAGCAGTACTTC. This codes for CATSRDPPGQPLGSVYEQYF. V and J are TRBV15 and TRBJ2-7, with TRBD1 as a possible D gene (6 bases). Germline V gene lookup returns CDR1 LNHNV and CDR2 YYDKDF (reference sequence). V was trimmed by 0 bases and J by 3 bases, leaving 27 bases between them. CDR3 length: 20 residues.

The chain couples TRBV7-2 to TRBJ1-2, with D uncertain. In germline, CDR1 is SGHTA, CDR2 FQGNSA. The V end was cut by 4 bases, the J end by 6 bases, with 30 bases between. The CDR3 is made up of 19 amino acids. The CDR3 region is CASSSDTSDPFGLLDGYTF. The CDR3 DNA sequence: TGTGCCAGCAGCTCCGATACCTCAGACCCATTTGGACTATTGGATGGCTACACCTTC.

This clone has only a few counts. This chain uses TRBV2 with TRBJ1-5, with D perhaps matching TRBD1 (5 bases). CDR1 and CDR2 from the germline V gene are SNHLY and FYNNEI. This CDR3 has 12 amino acids. V was trimmed by 6 bases and J by 6 bases, leaving 9 bases between them. The CDR3 bases are TGTGCCAGCAGGATCGACAGTCAGCCCCAGCATTTT. It yields the protein CASRIDSQPQHF.

This clone was found a few times. The chain employs TRBV27 and TRBJ1-5, with D possibly being TRBD1 (6 bases). Trimming removed 3 bases at V and 7 bases at J, with 13 bases between. CDR3 length: 14 amino acids. From germline, CDR1 is MNHEY and CDR2 SMNVEV (reference sequence). The CDR3 protein is CASSFNHRDQPQHF. CDR3 in DNA: TGTGCCAGCAGTTTTAATCACAGGGACCAGCCCCAGCATTTT.

The chain recombines TRBV5-4 with TRBJ2-1; the match to TRBD2 covers 13 bases. V was clipped by 1 base and J by 7 bases; unmatched bases: 2. CDR3 size: 15 residues. Germline V gene sequence: CDR1 SGHNT, CDR2 YYREEE (reference sequence). Here the CDR3 DNA reads TGTGCCAGCAGCTTGACTAGCGGGGGGGAGAATGAGCAGTTCTTC. It is translated as CASSLTSGGENEQFF.

This clone was counted a few times. J is TRBJ1-2 and V is TRBV5-1, with 8 bases aligning to TRBD1. The CDR3 is made up of 15 amino acids. Germline assignment: CDR1 SGHRS and CDR2 YFSETQ. The trim removed 5 bases at V and 2 bases at J, leaving 8 bases unmatched. CDR3 protein: CASRPETGENYGYTF. Here the CDR3 DNA reads TGCGCCAGCAGGCCGGAGACAGGGGAGAACTATGGCTACACCTTC.

The table lists this clone with a few counts. The rearrangement joins TRBV6-5 to TRBJ2-1, with 7 bases identical to TRBD2. Germline trimming cut 3 bases from V and 7 bases from J; bases unmatched to any gene: 9. CDR1 is MNHEY and CDR2 is SVGAGI in the germline V gene. The CDR3 extends over 15 amino acids. The CDR3, as DNA: TGTGCCAGCAGTTATTATGGGGGAGGGATTAATGAGCAGTTCTTC. Its translation is CASSYYGGGINEQFF.

This chain joins TRBV4-2 and TRBJ2-1; TRBD1 might be the D (6 bases). Germline loops: CDR1 LGHNA, CDR2 YNFKEQ. The CDR3 runs 16 residues. V was shortened by 0 bases and J by 12 bases, with 21 bases between the two germline ends. CDR3 DNA: TGTGCCAGCAGCCAAGATCGGGCAGGGGACGGAACCCCGCAGTTCTTC. Translating gives CASSQDRAGDGTPQFF.